Listed below are T cell receptor beta chains from one sample, sequenced in a study of blood T cell repertoires in COVID-19. Some clones are missing from TCRdb's copy, which holds only in-frame ones; the method was immunoSEQ multiplex PCR. The sample holds a few hundred thousand clones, roughly 90% seen once. The sequenced sample consisted of PBMCs or T cells enriched from blood (not recorded which). All receptors derive from a woman between 40 and 55 years old who had recovered from COVID-19. Both conserved end residues are part of each CDR3. The D gene is left open where the match is weak. Size is stated for part of the rows, as once, few or many counts, or as a class when the clone is expanded.

V gene: TRBV7-2
clone size: once
D gene: TRBD2
J gene: TRBJ2-2
CDR3 protein: CASSPLAGGPDTGELFF
CDR3 DNA: TGTGCCAGCAGCCCCCTAGCGGGAGGGCCGGACACCGGGGAGCTGTTTTTT

V gene: TRBV7-8
clone size: NA
D gene: TRBD2
J gene: TRBJ2-2
CDR3 protein: CASSLEWPGGNTGELFF
CDR3 DNA: TGTGCCAGCAGCTTAGAATGGCCGGGAGGGAACACCGGGGAGCTGTTTTTT

V gene: TRBV5-5
clone size: NA
D gene: TRBD2
J gene: TRBJ2-2
CDR3 protein: CASSLDSGRAGELFF
CDR3 DNA: TGTGCCAGCAGCTTAGATAGCGGGAGGGCCGGGGAGCTGTTTTTT

V gene: TRBV18
clone size: NA
D gene: TRBD2
J gene: TRBJ2-2
CDR3 protein: CASSPHPGGPNTGELFF
CDR3 DNA: TGTGCCAGCTCACCACATCCGGGGGGGCCAAACACCGGGGAGCTGTTTTTT

V gene: TRBV6-2/TRBV6-3
clone size: NA
D gene: TRBD1
J gene: TRBJ1-4
CDR3 protein: CASSYRGRVIEKLFF
CDR3 DNA: TGTGCCAGCAGTTATAGGGGGCGCGTTATTGAAAAACTGTTTTTT

V gene: TRBV27
clone size: NA
D gene: NA
J gene: TRBJ1-2
CDR3 protein: CASSPMRGWNYGYTF
CDR3 DNA: TGTGCCAGCAGTCCAATGCGGGGGTGGAACTATGGCTACACCTTC

V gene: TRBV15
clone size: NA
D gene: TRBD2
J gene: TRBJ2-5
CDR3 protein: CATSRRGRETQYF
CDR3 DNA: TGTGCCACCAGCAGGCGGGGGAGAGAGACCCAGTACTTC

V gene: TRBV29-1
clone size: NA
D gene: NA
J gene: TRBJ2-2
CDR3 protein: CSVNTGNTGELFF
CDR3 DNA: TGCAGCGTTAACACGGGGAACACCGGGGAGCTGTTTTTT

V gene: TRBV29-1
clone size: NA
D gene: TRBD1
J gene: TRBJ1-2
CDR3 protein: CSVSQGAYGYTF
CDR3 DNA: TGCAGCGTTTCCCAGGGGGCCTATGGCTACACCTTC

V gene: TRBV24-1
clone size: NA
D gene: NA
J gene: TRBJ1-2
CDR3 protein: CATSDSSGTFYGYTF
CDR3 DNA: TGTGCCACCAGTGATTCCTCCGGGACTTTCTATGGCTACACCTTC

V gene: TRBV27
clone size: once
D gene: NA
J gene: TRBJ2-3
CDR3 protein: CASSGLASITDTQYF
CDR3 DNA: TGTGCCAGCAGTGGTCTAGCGTCTATCACAGATACGCAGTATTTT

V gene: TRBV5-4
clone size: NA
D gene: TRBD2
J gene: TRBJ2-5
CDR3 protein: CASSGRPPGGKPSKVTQYF
CDR3 DNA: TGTGCCAGCAGCGGTCGCCCTCCGGGGGGTAAGCCGTCCAAGGTGACCCAGTACTTC

V gene: TRBV29-1
clone size: NA
D gene: NA
J gene: TRBJ1-4
CDR3 protein: CSVDSATNEKLFF
CDR3 DNA: TGCAGCGTTGACAGTGCAACTAATGAAAAACTGTTTTTT

V gene: TRBV3-1/TRBV3-2
clone size: NA
D gene: NA
J gene: TRBJ1-1
CDR3 protein: CASSPDMGGTEAFF
CDR3 DNA: TGTGCCAGCAGCCCGGACATGGGCGGCACTGAAGCTTTCTTT

V gene: TRBV30
clone size: few
D gene: NA
J gene: TRBJ1-1
CDR3 protein: CAWSGQVEAFF
CDR3 DNA: TGTGCCTGGAGTGGACAAGTTGAAGCTTTCTTT

V gene: TRBV4-3
clone size: NA
D gene: NA
J gene: TRBJ2-1
CDR3 protein: CASSQLELGEQFF
CDR3 DNA: TGCGCCAGCAGCCAACTAGAGCTTGGGGAGCAGTTCTTC

V gene: TRBV11-2
clone size: NA
D gene: NA
J gene: TRBJ1-1
CDR3 protein: CASSLGPGPTEAFF
CDR3 DNA: TGTGCCAGCAGCTTAGGCCCAGGTCCCACTGAAGCTTTCTTT

V gene: TRBV6-2/TRBV6-3
clone size: NA
D gene: NA
J gene: TRBJ2-7
CDR3 protein: CASSYEGRKDYEQYF
CDR3 DNA: TGTGCCAGCAGTTATGAGGGCCGGAAGGACTACGAGCAGTACTTC

V gene: TRBV7-2
clone size: NA
D gene: TRBD2
J gene: TRBJ2-7
CDR3 protein: CASSLVAGGFSSSYEQYF
CDR3 DNA: TGTGCCAGCAGCTTAGTGGCGGGGGGGTTCTCGAGCTCCTACGAGCAGTACTTC

V gene: TRBV24-1
clone size: NA
D gene: NA
J gene: TRBJ2-2
CDR3 protein: CATSDPWTAGELFF
CDR3 DNA: TGTGCCACCAGTGACCCCTGGACAGCCGGGGAGCTGTTTTTT

V gene: TRBV5-1
clone size: once
D gene: TRBD1
J gene: TRBJ1-1
CDR3 protein: CASSLPTGGPEAFF
CDR3 DNA: TGCGCCAGCAGCCTACCCACAGGGGGCCCTGAAGCTTTCTTT

V gene: TRBV2
clone size: NA
D gene: NA
J gene: TRBJ1-3
CDR3 protein: CASKSGAQSSGNTIYF
CDR3 DNA: TGTGCCAGCAAAAGTGGGGCACAGTCCTCTGGAAACACCATATATTTT

V gene: TRBV5-4
clone size: NA
D gene: NA
J gene: TRBJ1-6
CDR3 protein: CASSLLGGNSPLHF
CDR3 DNA: TGTGCCAGCAGCTTGTTAGGGGGAAATTCACCCCTCCACTTT

V gene: TRBV29-1
clone size: NA
D gene: NA
J gene: TRBJ2-4
CDR3 protein: CSVRRDTGDIQYF
CDR3 DNA: TGCAGCGTTCGCCGGGATACTGGGGACATTCAGTACTTC

V gene: TRBV6-5
clone size: NA
D gene: NA
J gene: TRBJ2-5
CDR3 protein: CASSQGLQETQYF
CDR3 DNA: TGTGCCAGCAGCCAGGGGCTACAAGAGACCCAGTACTTC

V gene: TRBV7-2
clone size: NA
D gene: NA
J gene: TRBJ1-5
CDR3 protein: CASSSRGGDQPQHF
CDR3 DNA: TGTGCCAGCAGCTCTAGGGGCGGGGATCAGCCCCAGCATTTT